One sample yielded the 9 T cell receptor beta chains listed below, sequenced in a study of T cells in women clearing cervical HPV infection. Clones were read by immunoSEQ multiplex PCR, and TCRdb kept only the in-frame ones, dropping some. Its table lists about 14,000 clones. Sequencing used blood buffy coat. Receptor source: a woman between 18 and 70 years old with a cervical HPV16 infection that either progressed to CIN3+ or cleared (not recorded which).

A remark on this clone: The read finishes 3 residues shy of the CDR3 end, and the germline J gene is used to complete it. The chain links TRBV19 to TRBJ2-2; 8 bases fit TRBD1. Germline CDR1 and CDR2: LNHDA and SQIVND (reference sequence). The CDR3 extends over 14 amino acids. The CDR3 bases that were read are TGTGCCAGTAGTACCAGGGGGCGTTATGAAAAG. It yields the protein CASSTRGRYEK. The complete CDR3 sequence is CASSTRGRYEKLFF.

CDR3 DNA, as far as it was read: TGCAGTGCTAGATCACGGGACTCGTCCTACGAG. It yields the protein CSARSRDSSYE. The entire CDR3 is CSARSRDSSYEQYF. This chain joins TRBV20-1 and TRBJ2-7, with a weak D call TRBD2 (6 bases). Read data end 3 residues before the CDR3 end; the end is taken from the germline J gene. Germline V CDR1 and CDR2: DFQATT, SNEGSKA (reference sequence). V lost 2 bases and J lost 1, with 12 bases in between. The CDR3 loop spans 14 amino acids.

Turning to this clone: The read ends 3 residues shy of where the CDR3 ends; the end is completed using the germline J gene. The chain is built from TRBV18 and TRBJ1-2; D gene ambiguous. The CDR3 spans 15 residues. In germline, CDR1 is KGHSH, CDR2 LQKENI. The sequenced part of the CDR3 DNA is TGTGCCAGCTCACTAGCGCAGAGCTCCTACAATGAC. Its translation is CASSLAQSSYND. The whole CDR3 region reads CASSLAQSSYNDYTF.

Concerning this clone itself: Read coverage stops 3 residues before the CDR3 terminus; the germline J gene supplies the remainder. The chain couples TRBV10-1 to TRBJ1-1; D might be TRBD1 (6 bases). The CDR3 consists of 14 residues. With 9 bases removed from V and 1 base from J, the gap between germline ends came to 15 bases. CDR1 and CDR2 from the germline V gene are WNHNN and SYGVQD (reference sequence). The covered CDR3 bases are TGCGCCAGGGCCCCGGGACAACCGAACACTGAA. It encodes CARAPGQPNTE. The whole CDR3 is CARAPGQPNTEAFF.

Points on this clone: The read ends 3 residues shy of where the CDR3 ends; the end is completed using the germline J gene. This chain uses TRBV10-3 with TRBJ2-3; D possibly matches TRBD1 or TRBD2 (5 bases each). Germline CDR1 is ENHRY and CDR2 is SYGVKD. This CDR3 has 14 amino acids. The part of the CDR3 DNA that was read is TGTGCCATCAGTAGAGGGGAAGGCGATCAGCCG. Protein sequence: CAISRGEGDQP. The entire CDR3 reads CAISRGEGDQPQYF.

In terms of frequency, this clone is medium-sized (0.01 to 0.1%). The CDR3 reads CASSYSIDSGNEQFF. CDR3 DNA (partial): TGTGCCAGCAGTTACTCGATTGATTCGGGCAATGAG. This chain joins TRBV6-2 or TRBV6-3 and TRBJ2-1, with unresolved D. The read finishes 3 residues shy of the CDR3 end, and the germline J gene is used to complete it. The CDR3 runs 15 residues. Germline CDR1 is MNHEY and CDR2 is SVGEGT. V lost 0 bases to trimming and J lost 6 bases, with 12 bases between them.

The CDR3 DNA, read in part, is TGTGCCAGCAGGTATTCCGACGAG. Translating it yields CASRYSDE. The whole CDR3 is CASRYSDEQYF. The genes are TRBV6-2 or TRBV6-3 and TRBJ2-7; D is ambiguous. The sequenced fragment ends 3 residues before the CDR3 boundary, so the rest is inferred from the germline J gene. Germline values: CDR1 MNHEY, CDR2 SVGEGT. With 6 bases removed from V and 5 bases from J, the gap between germline ends came to 8 bases. The CDR3 sequence is 11 residues long.

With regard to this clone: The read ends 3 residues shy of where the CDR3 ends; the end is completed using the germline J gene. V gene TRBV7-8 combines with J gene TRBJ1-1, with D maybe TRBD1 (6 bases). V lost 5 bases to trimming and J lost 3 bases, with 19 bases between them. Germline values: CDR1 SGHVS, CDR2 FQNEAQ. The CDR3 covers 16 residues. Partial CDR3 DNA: TGTGCCAGCAGCCTAGAGGGGGTCAGAACTTACACTGAA. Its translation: CASSLEGVRTYTE. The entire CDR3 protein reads CASSLEGVRTYTEAFF.

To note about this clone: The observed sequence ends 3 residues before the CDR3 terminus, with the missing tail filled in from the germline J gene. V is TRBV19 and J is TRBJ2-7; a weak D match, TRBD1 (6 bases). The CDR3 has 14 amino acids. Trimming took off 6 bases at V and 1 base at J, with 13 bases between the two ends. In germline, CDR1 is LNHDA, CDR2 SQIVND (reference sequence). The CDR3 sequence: CASSQMDRSYEQYF. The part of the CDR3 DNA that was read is TGTGCCAGTAGCCAAATGGACAGATCCTACGAG.